This is a list of T cell receptor beta chains from one sample in a study of yellow fever vaccine responses in identical twins. TCRdb ran MiXCR on the RT-PCR reads and lists one entry per CDR3 protein. In the table there are approximately 20,000 distinct CDR3 sequences, around 70% of which are singletons. Source: T cells from blood (PBMCs), unsorted or a sorted subset (not recorded which), taken before or after yellow fever vaccination (not recorded which). These TCRs come from a young woman who received the yellow fever vaccine. Both conserved end residues are part of each CDR3. Each record gives: V gene, J gene, clone size, D gene, CDR3 protein, CDR3 DNA. A D gene is named only where the DNA matches it firmly. Some rows mark clone size as missing; the rest say once, few, many or name a class of expanded clone.

v_gene: TRBV5-1; j_gene: TRBJ2-7; abundance: NA; d_gene: NA; CDR3aa: CASRLPGGPYEQYF; CDR3nt: TGCGCCAGCAGACTTCCAGGCGGACCTTACGAGCAGTACTTC
v_gene: TRBV19; j_gene: TRBJ1-3; abundance: NA; d_gene: NA; CDR3aa: CASSLTDSSGNTIYF; CDR3nt: TGTGCCAGTAGCCTAACGGACAGCTCTGGAAACACCATATATTTT
v_gene: TRBV12-3/TRBV12-4; j_gene: TRBJ1-2; abundance: NA; d_gene: NA; CDR3aa: CASSKARGQKGYGYTF; CDR3nt: TGTGCCAGCAGCAAAGCGCGGGGACAAAAGGGCTATGGCTACACCTTC
v_gene: TRBV27; j_gene: TRBJ2-2; abundance: few; d_gene: TRBD2; CDR3aa: CASSPPGLPGELFF; CDR3nt: TGTGCCAGCAGTCCGCCGGGACTACCCGGGGAGCTGTTTTTT
v_gene: TRBV6-1; j_gene: TRBJ2-2; abundance: NA; d_gene: NA; CDR3aa: CASSEDNTGELFF; CDR3nt: TGTGCCAGCAGTGAGGACAACACCGGGGAGCTGTTTTTT
v_gene: TRBV12-5; j_gene: TRBJ2-1; abundance: few; d_gene: NA; CDR3aa: CASGPKQDTDNEQFF; CDR3nt: TGTGCTAGTGGTCCAAAACAGGACACCGACAATGAGCAGTTCTTC
v_gene: TRBV19; j_gene: TRBJ2-1; abundance: once; d_gene: TRBD2; CDR3aa: CASSIRPKPQTSGVYNEQFF; CDR3nt: TGTGCCAGTAGTATACGCCCGAAGCCTCAGACTAGCGGGGTCTACAATGAGCAGTTCTTC
v_gene: TRBV24-1; j_gene: TRBJ2-3; abundance: NA; d_gene: TRBD1; CDR3aa: CATSEPQGRQYF; CDR3nt: TGTGCCACCAGTGAGCCACAGGGGAGACAGTATTTT
v_gene: TRBV29-1; j_gene: TRBJ2-1; abundance: NA; d_gene: NA; CDR3aa: CSVSRGGGSYNEQFF; CDR3nt: TGCAGCGTTTCCCGAGGGGGGGGGTCCTACAATGAGCAGTTCTTC
v_gene: TRBV20-1; j_gene: TRBJ2-3; abundance: once; d_gene: NA; CDR3aa: CSARPSDTQYF; CDR3nt: TGCAGTGCTAGGCCTTCAGATACGCAGTATTTT
v_gene: TRBV4-1; j_gene: TRBJ1-5; abundance: few; d_gene: TRBD1; CDR3aa: CASSHPTGGMHQPQHF; CDR3nt: TGCGCCAGCAGCCACCCAACAGGGGGCATGCATCAGCCCCAGCATTTT
v_gene: TRBV6-2/TRBV6-3; j_gene: TRBJ2-1; abundance: NA; d_gene: NA; CDR3aa: CASSYRWESSNEQFF; CDR3nt: TGTGCCAGCAGTTACAGGTGGGAAAGTTCGAATGAGCAGTTCTTC
v_gene: TRBV20-1; j_gene: TRBJ2-1; abundance: NA; d_gene: NA; CDR3aa: CSARPHTNAGNEQFF; CDR3nt: TGCAGTGCGAGACCCCATACCAATGCGGGGAATGAGCAGTTCTTC
v_gene: TRBV27; j_gene: TRBJ1-5; abundance: NA; d_gene: TRBD1; CDR3aa: CASSFLSRTGTNQPQHF; CDR3nt: TGTGCCAGCAGTTTTCTCTCCCGGACAGGGACCAATCAGCCCCAGCATTTT
v_gene: TRBV18; j_gene: TRBJ1-5; abundance: NA; d_gene: NA; CDR3aa: CASSPSGSSADQPQHF; CDR3nt: TGTGCCAGCTCACCGTCAGGGTCGTCGGCGGATCAGCCCCAGCATTTT
v_gene: TRBV19; j_gene: TRBJ2-7; abundance: NA; d_gene: NA; CDR3aa: CATQAWGSYEQYF; CDR3nt: TGTGCCACCCAAGCCTGGGGGTCCTACGAGCAGTACTTC
v_gene: TRBV11-2; j_gene: TRBJ1-2; abundance: NA; d_gene: NA; CDR3aa: CASSLPQGGYGYTF; CDR3nt: TGTGCCAGCAGCCTCCCCCAGGGAGGCTATGGCTACACCTTC
v_gene: TRBV29-1; j_gene: TRBJ2-5; abundance: NA; d_gene: NA; CDR3aa: CSVGNSWETQYF; CDR3nt: TGCAGCGTTGGTAATAGCTGGGAGACCCAGTACTTC
v_gene: TRBV5-5; j_gene: TRBJ1-2; abundance: NA; d_gene: NA; CDR3aa: CASSPDSGGYGYTF; CDR3nt: TGTGCCAGCAGCCCCGACAGTGGGGGTTATGGCTACACCTTC
v_gene: TRBV7-9; j_gene: TRBJ1-1; abundance: NA; d_gene: TRBD1; CDR3aa: CASSLASGGRAFF; CDR3nt: TGTGCCAGCAGCTTAGCGTCAGGGGGTCGGGCTTTCTTT
v_gene: TRBV24-1; j_gene: TRBJ2-1; abundance: NA; d_gene: NA; CDR3aa: CDTSDFPYNEQFF; CDR3nt: TGTGACACCAGTGACTTCCCTTACAATGAGCAGTTCTTC
v_gene: TRBV5-6; j_gene: TRBJ1-5; abundance: few; d_gene: TRBD1; CDR3aa: CASSPSPGTGYQPQHF; CDR3nt: TGTGCCAGCAGCCCTTCCCCTGGGACAGGGTATCAGCCCCAGCATTTT
v_gene: TRBV19; j_gene: TRBJ2-2; abundance: NA; d_gene: TRBD1; CDR3aa: CASSEFRPDRGRGGELFF; CDR3nt: TGTGCCAGTAGTGAGTTCCGCCCGGACAGGGGGCGCGGCGGGGAGCTGTTTTTT
v_gene: TRBV6-1; j_gene: TRBJ2-5; abundance: NA; d_gene: TRBD2; CDR3aa: CASRSGGQETQYF; CDR3nt: TGTGCCAGCAGATCGGGGGGACAAGAGACCCAGTACTTC
v_gene: TRBV11-1; j_gene: TRBJ1-1; abundance: NA; d_gene: NA; CDR3aa: CASSLGEQGRGAEAFF; CDR3nt: TGTGCCAGCAGCTTAGGGGAACAGGGCCGAGGGGCTGAAGCTTTCTTT
v_gene: TRBV29-1; j_gene: TRBJ1-1; abundance: NA; d_gene: TRBD1; CDR3aa: CSVAVQGANTEAFF; CDR3nt: TGCAGCGTTGCCGTACAGGGGGCGAACACTGAAGCTTTCTTT
v_gene: TRBV11-1; j_gene: TRBJ1-1; abundance: NA; d_gene: NA; CDR3aa: CASDQGQLNTEAFF; CDR3nt: TGTGCCAGTGATCAAGGACAGCTGAACACTGAAGCTTTCTTT
v_gene: TRBV29-1; j_gene: TRBJ2-1; abundance: NA; d_gene: NA; CDR3aa: CSVDGHSYNEQFF; CDR3nt: TGCAGCGTCGACGGTCACTCCTACAATGAGCAGTTCTTC
v_gene: TRBV11-2; j_gene: TRBJ1-5; abundance: NA; d_gene: NA; CDR3aa: CASSRETGSIQPQHF; CDR3nt: TGTGCCAGCAGCCGCGAGACAGGCTCAATACAGCCCCAGCATTTT
v_gene: TRBV28; j_gene: TRBJ1-5; abundance: few; d_gene: TRBD1; CDR3aa: CASAPPGQVYQPQHF; CDR3nt: TGTGCCAGCGCACCTCCGGGACAGGTCTATCAGCCCCAGCATTTT
v_gene: TRBV29-1; j_gene: TRBJ2-1; abundance: NA; d_gene: NA; CDR3aa: CSVVDGHNEQFF; CDR3nt: TGCAGCGTTGTTGACGGACACAATGAGCAGTTCTTC
v_gene: TRBV19; j_gene: TRBJ1-6; abundance: NA; d_gene: NA; CDR3aa: CATAGSPSSYNSPLHF; CDR3nt: TGTGCCACTGCTGGGTCCCCGAGCTCCTATAATTCACCCCTCCACTTT
v_gene: TRBV7-9; j_gene: TRBJ2-2; abundance: NA; d_gene: TRBD1; CDR3aa: CASTEGIRTGNTGELFF; CDR3nt: TGTGCCAGCACAGAGGGGATACGGACAGGGAACACCGGGGAGCTGTTTTTT